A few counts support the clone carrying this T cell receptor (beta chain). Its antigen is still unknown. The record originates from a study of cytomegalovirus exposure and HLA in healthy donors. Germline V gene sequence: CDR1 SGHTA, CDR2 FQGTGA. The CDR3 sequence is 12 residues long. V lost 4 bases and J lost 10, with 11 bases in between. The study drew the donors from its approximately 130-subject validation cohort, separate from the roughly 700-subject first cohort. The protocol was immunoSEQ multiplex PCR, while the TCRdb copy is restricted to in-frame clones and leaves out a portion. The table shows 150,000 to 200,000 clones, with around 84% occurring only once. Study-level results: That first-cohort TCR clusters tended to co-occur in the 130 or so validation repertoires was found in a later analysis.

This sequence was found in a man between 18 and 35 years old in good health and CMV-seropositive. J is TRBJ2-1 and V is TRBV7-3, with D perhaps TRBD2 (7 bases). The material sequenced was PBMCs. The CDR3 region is CASSSQGGEQFF. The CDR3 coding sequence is TGTGCCAGCAGCTCACAGGGAGGGGAGCAGTTCTTC.